The next 22 T cell receptor beta chains were all read from a single sample in a study of control samples from healthy donors and cancer patients. TCRdb keeps only in-frame clones here, not all; method: immunoSEQ multiplex PCR. The top ten clones hold 3.6% of a sample with under 150,000 clones, just under 95% of them seen once. Material: blood. The origin of the receptors is a man aged 25-45 years in good health.

This chain uses TRBV30 with TRBJ2-1; 8 nucleotides match TRBD2. The V segment lost 5 bases and the J segment 0 bases; nucleotides outside the gene matches: 6. The CDR3 length is 15 residues. The V gene's germline CDR1 is GTSNPN and CDR2 SVGIG (reference sequence). Written as DNA, the CDR3 is TGTGCCTGGGGTAGCGGGGAGAGCTCCTACAATGAGCAGTTCTTC. Translated: CAWGSGESSYNEQFF.

V and J are TRBV6-5 and TRBJ1-2, with 11 bases lining up with TRBD1. The length of the CDR3 is 15 residues. Per germline, CDR1 MNHEY and CDR2 SVGAGI. The V gene end was trimmed by 6 bases and the J gene end by 5 bases; junction bases not matched to a gene: 8. The CDR3 here is CASSRIGQGAYGYTF. The CDR3 bases are TGTGCCAGCAGCAGGATCGGACAGGGGGCTTATGGCTACACCTTC.

The chain carries TRBV20-1 and TRBJ2-5; D gene ambiguous. Germline-derived CDR1 and CDR2 are DFQATT and SNEGSKA (reference sequence). The V and J ends lost 6 bases and 0 bases respectively, with 5 bases between them. This CDR3 has 11 amino acids. In nucleotides, the CDR3 is TGCAGTGCGCGTTACCAAGAGACCCAGTACTTC. Residues: CSARYQETQYF.

The chain employs TRBV3-1 (or the pseudogene TRBV3-2) and TRBJ2-7; D gene unclear. CDR1 is LGHDT and CDR2 is YNNKEL in the germline V gene (reference sequence). The CDR3 has 13 residues. V was cut by 0 bases and J by 2 bases, with 5 bases left in between. The CDR3 DNA reads TGTGCCAGCAGCCAAGATCGGGCCTACGAGCAGTACTTC. Amino acid sequence: CASSQDRAYEQYF.

This sequence joins TRBV4-3 and TRBJ2-1, with 12 bases aligning to TRBD2. CDR1 is LGHNA, CDR2 YSLEER, per germline. V was pared by 0 bases and J by 8 bases, with 11 bases of the junction left unmatched. The CDR3 is 18 amino acids. The CDR3 spells CASSQDLPSGGAFDEQFF. The CDR3, as DNA: TGCGCCAGCAGCCAAGATCTCCCTAGCGGGGGGGCTTTTGATGAGCAGTTCTTC.

This clone is a singleton in its sample. The rearrangement links TRBV6-6 to TRBJ1-3; TRBD1 matches 8 bases. Trimming cost V 5 bases and J 7 bases; bases outside gene matches: 4. CDR3 length equals 13 residues. Germline V gives CDR1 MNHNY, CDR2 SVGAGI (reference sequence). The chain's CDR3 is CASSQTGANTIYF. The CDR3 DNA sequence: TGTGCCAGCAGTCAGACAGGGGCGAACACCATATATTTT.

The V gene is TRBV5-1, the J gene TRBJ2-2, with D maybe TRBD2 (5 bases). The CDR3 has 15 residues. Germline CDR1 is SGHRS and CDR2 is YFSETQ. The V and J ends lost 0 bases and 1 base respectively, with 7 bases between them. CDR3 DNA sequence: TGCGCCAGCAGCTTGGGTAGCGAGAACACCGGGGAGCTGTTTTTT. It encodes CASSLGSENTGELFF.

The rearrangement joins TRBV6-1 to TRBJ1-1; no firm D call. With 3 bases removed from V and 0 bases from J, the gap between germline ends came to 11 bases. CDR3 size: 15 residues. CDR1 is MNHNS, CDR2 SASEGT, per germline. The DNA of the CDR3 is TGTGCCAGCAGTGAGCTCCTGGCGGTGAACACTGAAGCTTTCTTT. Residues: CASSELLAVNTEAFF.

About this clone: One end of the junction does not line up with germline, which may come from a read error. The rearrangement uses TRBV5-5 and TRBJ1-1; TRBD1 agrees at 8 bases. The V gene's germline CDR1 is SGHKS and CDR2 YYEKEE (reference sequence). The CDR3 extends over 13 amino acids. CDR3 protein: CASSLSRGAGGLF. The CDR3 bases are TGTGCCAGCAGCTTGAGTAGGGGAGCAGGGGGCCTCTTT.

This sequence joins TRBV6-2 or TRBV6-3 and TRBJ2-3, with D tentatively TRBD2 (5 bases). The CDR3 runs to 14 residues. Looked up from germline, CDR1 is MNHEY and CDR2 is SVGEGT. V lost 6 bases and J 1 base, leaving 11 bases between the germline ends. CDR3 sequence: CASSTYGGTDTQYF. Here the CDR3 DNA reads TGTGCCAGCAGCACCTACGGGGGCACAGATACGCAGTATTTT.

The chain carries TRBV12-3 or TRBV12-4 and TRBJ2-1; D remains unclear. The V end lost 6 bases, the J end lost 7 bases, and 13 bases lay between the germline ends. The CDR3 totals 13 residues. The CDR3 reads CASSHLFGNEQFF. DNA for the CDR3: TGTGCCAGCAGCCACCTATTTGGAAATGAGCAGTTCTTC.

V usage is TRBV4-1 and J usage is TRBJ1-4; D call uncertain. V was pared by 4 bases and J by 4 bases, with 4 bases between. Per the germline V gene, CDR1 is MGHRA and CDR2 is YSYEKL. This CDR3 spans 12 amino acids. The CDR3: CASSRVNEKLFF. The CDR3 region has the DNA TGCGCCAGCAGCCGAGTTAATGAAAAACTGTTTTTT.

This clone appeared a few times. The rearrangement links TRBV5-5 to TRBJ1-5; weak D call: TRBD1 (5 bases). The CDR3 sequence is 14 residues long. V dropped 4 bases and J dropped 7 bases, with 15 bases sitting between them. Germline assignment: CDR1 SGHKS and CDR2 YYEKEE (reference sequence). Written as DNA, the CDR3 is TGTGCCAGCAGCCCCCGGGACGGGCGACAGCCCCAGCATTTT. Protein product: CASSPRDGRQPQHF. The full variable domain, in which reference TRBV5-5 and TRBJ1-5 provide the parts outside the CDR3, is DAGVTQSPTHLIKTRGQQVTLRCSPISGHKSVSWYQQVLGQGPQFIFQYYEKEERGRGNFPDRFSARQFPNYSSELNVNALLLGDSALYLCASSPRDGRQPQHFGDGTRLSIL.

The chain joins TRBV27 to TRBJ1-1, with D possibly TRBD1 on 6 matching bases. Germline CDR1 and CDR2: MNHEY and SMNVEV (reference sequence). The CDR3 contains 14 residues. Trimming stripped 5 bases from V and 8 bases from J, with 18 bases between. CDR3 region: CASSLRGPPPEAFF. The CDR3 DNA follows: TGTGCCAGCAGTCTTCGGGGGCCCCCCCCCGAAGCTTTCTTT.

In this sample, this clone turned up once. The rearrangement joins TRBV6-5 to TRBJ1-2; D ambiguous. The CDR3 loop spans 15 amino acids. Trimming left V 0 bases short and J 6 bases short, with 14 bases between. Germline CDR1 is MNHEY and CDR2 is SVGAGI. CDR3 region: CASSYSNARRDGYTF. The CDR3 bases are TGTGCCAGCAGTTACTCGAATGCAAGGAGGGATGGCTACACCTTC.

The V gene is TRBV5-1, the J gene TRBJ1-4, with TRBD1 matching 7 bases. Trimming at V came to 4 bases and at J to 8 bases, leaving 11 bases not matched to a gene. Germline V CDR1 and CDR2: SGHRS, YFSETQ. The CDR3 extends over 15 amino acids. CDR3 sequence (DNA): TGCGCCAGCAGCCCGTCGACAGGGAGAACCGAAAAACTGTTTTTT. Amino acids: CASSPSTGRTEKLFF.

The V call is TRBV6-4, the J call TRBJ1-6, with D tentatively TRBD1 (6 bases). Germline-derived CDR1 and CDR2 are MRHNA and SNTAGT. The germline V and J ends were trimmed by 4 bases and 7 bases, with 11 bases remaining between them. This CDR3 has 14 amino acids. CDR3 nucleotides: TGTGCCAGCAGTGTTAGGACAGAGAATTCACCCCTCCACTTT. Its protein is CASSVRTENSPLHF.

The chain joins TRBV18 to TRBJ1-6, with D unresolved. The germline V and J ends were trimmed by 3 bases and 10 bases, with 16 bases remaining between them. This CDR3 has 15 amino acids. CDR1 and CDR2 (germline): KGHSH, LQKENI. The CDR3: CASSPNQPRESPLHF. The CDR3 DNA follows: TGTGCCAGCTCACCTAATCAACCAAGGGAGTCACCCCTCCACTTT.

This chain uses TRBV7-2 with TRBJ1-6, with D possibly being TRBD1 (5 bases). V lost 4 bases and J lost 7, with 20 bases in between. The CDR3 totals 17 residues. The germline gives CDR1 SGHTA, CDR2 FQGNSA. CDR3 nucleotide sequence: TGTGCCAGCAGCTCCCTACTAGACAGCCGATTAAATTCACCCCTCCACTTT. This translates into CASSSLLDSRLNSPLHF. Using reference TRBV7-2 and TRBJ1-6 for the parts outside the CDR3, the full variable domain is GAGVSQSPSNKVTEKGKDVELRCDPISGHTALYWYRQSLGQGLEFLIYFQGNSAPDKSGLPSDRFSAERTGGSVSTLTIQRTQQEDSAVYLCASSSLLDSRLNSPLHFGNGTRLTVT.

This clone turned up a few times. The V and J genes are TRBV6-4 and TRBJ2-3; TRBD2 might be the D (5 bases). The V end was cut by 2 bases, the J end by 4 bases, with 7 bases between. Germline V gene sequence: CDR1 MRHNA, CDR2 SNTAGT. The CDR3 extends over 13 amino acids. The CDR3 bases are TGTGCCAGCAGTGACCCCGGGGCAGATACGCAGTATTTT. Its translation: CASSDPGADTQYF.

This CDR3 reads CASSPGTSGGLTYEQYF. In DNA, the CDR3 is TGTGCCAGCAGCCCCGGGACTAGCGGGGGGTTAACCTACGAGCAGTACTTC. The rearrangement joins TRBV7-8 to TRBJ2-7, with 15 positions matching TRBD2. The CDR3 runs 17 residues. Germline assignment: CDR1 SGHVS and CDR2 FQNEAQ. V shed 5 bases, J shed 2 bases, and the junction held 7 bases outside the gene matches.

The V and J genes are TRBV12-3 or TRBV12-4 and TRBJ1-1; D possibly corresponds to TRBD1 (6 bases). This CDR3 has 12 amino acids. Trimming stripped 3 bases from V and 13 bases from J, with 15 bases between. The CDR3 region is CASSLGGQYRFF. As DNA, the CDR3 is TGTGCCAGCAGTTTGGGCGGACAGTATCGTTTCTTT.